Listed below are T cell receptor beta chains from one sample, sequenced in a study of shared T cell receptors in the human thymus. Profiling relied on immunoSEQ multiplex PCR, and the TCRdb table lists in-frame clones only, not all of them. Here the sample spans about 730,000 clones, 70% to 90% being singletons. These same data were also listed under a study on human thymus T cells.

Input material: thymocytes. These receptors were taken from a girl less than two years old with a congenital heart defect. CDR3s include the opening cysteine and the closing phenylalanine or tryptophan. The D gene is left open where the match is weak. Clone size, where shown, is once, few, many, or a class for clones that have expanded.

D gene: NA; J gene: TRBJ1-2; clone size: NA; V gene: TRBV5-5; CDR3 protein: CASSPQGSGGYTF; CDR3 DNA: TGTGCCAGCAGCCCTCAGGGGAGTGGGGGCTACACCTTC
D gene: NA; J gene: TRBJ1-1; clone size: few; V gene: TRBV18; CDR3 protein: CASSRRWGGDTEAFF; CDR3 DNA: TGTGCCAGCTCACGGCGGTGGGGGGGTGACACTGAAGCTTTCTTT
D gene: NA; J gene: TRBJ1-1; clone size: NA; V gene: TRBV7-9; CDR3 protein: CASTARTPNTEAFF; CDR3 DNA: TGTGCCAGCACCGCTAGGACTCCGAACACTGAAGCTTTCTTT
D gene: NA; J gene: TRBJ1-1; clone size: NA; V gene: TRBV6-5; CDR3 protein: CASHSPGQSRREAFF; CDR3 DNA: TGTGCCAGCCATTCACCCGGACAGTCGAGGCGAGAAGCTTTCTTT
D gene: NA; J gene: TRBJ1-1; clone size: NA; V gene: TRBV14; CDR3 protein: CASSQDLGEDLGNTEAFF; CDR3 DNA: TGTGCCAGCAGCCAAGATCTTGGAGAAGACCTCGGGAACACTGAAGCTTTCTTT
D gene: NA; J gene: TRBJ2-7; clone size: NA; V gene: TRBV10-3; CDR3 protein: CAVGVYEQYF; CDR3 DNA: TGTGCCGTCGGGGTGTACGAGCAGTACTTC
D gene: NA; J gene: TRBJ2-1; clone size: NA; V gene: TRBV5-6; CDR3 protein: CASSLGGSSYNEQFF; CDR3 DNA: TGTGCCAGCAGCTTGGGTGGCAGCTCCTACAATGAGCAGTTCTTC
D gene: NA; J gene: TRBJ2-7; clone size: NA; V gene: TRBV10-3; CDR3 protein: CAISESRTRDRAPRGDYEQYF; CDR3 DNA: TGTGCCATCAGTGAGTCGAGGACCAGGGATCGGGCTCCCCGTGGGGACTACGAGCAGTACTTC
D gene: NA; J gene: TRBJ2-1; clone size: NA; V gene: TRBV28; CDR3 protein: CAITGRGEQFF; CDR3 DNA: TGTGCCATCACAGGGAGGGGTGAGCAGTTCTTC
D gene: TRBD1; J gene: TRBJ2-7; clone size: NA; V gene: TRBV10-3; CDR3 protein: CAIGLDRAFHEQYF; CDR3 DNA: TGTGCCATTGGGCTGGACAGGGCATTCCACGAGCAGTACTTC
D gene: TRBD1; J gene: TRBJ1-2; clone size: NA; V gene: TRBV27; CDR3 protein: CASSHKQGNYGYTF; CDR3 DNA: TGTGCCAGCAGTCATAAACAGGGGAACTATGGCTACACCTTC
D gene: NA; J gene: TRBJ1-2; clone size: NA; V gene: TRBV5-6; CDR3 protein: CASSLTGIDGYTF; CDR3 DNA: TGTGCCAGCAGCTTGACAGGGATCGATGGCTACACCTTC
D gene: TRBD2; J gene: TRBJ2-1; clone size: NA; V gene: TRBV29-1; CDR3 protein: CSGRGGPTYNEQFF; CDR3 DNA: TGCAGCGGGCGGGGGGGTCCTACCTACAATGAGCAGTTCTTC
D gene: NA; J gene: TRBJ1-4; clone size: NA; V gene: TRBV7-8; CDR3 protein: CASSSPEYEWEKLFF; CDR3 DNA: TGTGCCAGCAGCTCCCCGGAGTATGAATGGGAAAAACTGTTTTTT
D gene: NA; J gene: TRBJ1-1; clone size: NA; V gene: TRBV2; CDR3 protein: CARRPGSTEAFF; CDR3 DNA: TGTGCCAGAAGACCGGGGAGCACTGAAGCTTTCTTT
D gene: NA; J gene: TRBJ1-3; clone size: once; V gene: TRBV15; CDR3 protein: CATSRVRGHKVNSGNTIYF; CDR3 DNA: TGTGCCACCAGCAGAGTACGGGGACATAAGGTCAACTCTGGAAACACCATATATTTT
D gene: NA; J gene: TRBJ2-7; clone size: NA; V gene: TRBV6-1; CDR3 protein: CASTCSSDEQYF; CDR3 DNA: TGTGCCAGCACGTGTTCTTCGGACGAGCAGTACTTC
D gene: NA; J gene: TRBJ1-2; clone size: NA; V gene: TRBV5-6; CDR3 protein: CASSLEDTDYGYTF; CDR3 DNA: TGTGCCAGCAGCTTGGAGGACACAGACTATGGCTACACCTTC
D gene: TRBD1; J gene: TRBJ1-6; clone size: NA; V gene: TRBV5-6; CDR3 protein: CASSLGDRGFSPLHF; CDR3 DNA: TGTGCCAGCAGCTTAGGGGACAGGGGTTTTTCACCCCTCCACTTT
D gene: NA; J gene: TRBJ1-5; clone size: NA; V gene: TRBV7-8; CDR3 protein: CASSLNARRNQPQHF; CDR3 DNA: TGTGCCAGCAGCTTAAACGCCCGCAGAAATCAGCCCCAGCATTTT
D gene: TRBD1; J gene: TRBJ2-7; clone size: NA; V gene: TRBV14; CDR3 protein: CASSHLKAGQGPNGTYEQYF; CDR3 DNA: TGTGCCAGCAGCCACCTGAAGGCGGGACAGGGCCCTAACGGGACCTACGAGCAGTACTTC
D gene: TRBD1; J gene: TRBJ1-6; clone size: NA; V gene: TRBV13; CDR3 protein: CASSLKGVIPGQGFEWSYNSPLHF; CDR3 DNA: TGTGCCAGCAGCCTTAAGGGGGTTATACCAGGACAGGGGTTTGAATGGTCCTATAATTCACCCCTCCACTTT
D gene: TRBD1; J gene: TRBJ1-3; clone size: NA; V gene: TRBV6-6; CDR3 protein: CASSGTARNTIYF; CDR3 DNA: TGTGCCAGCAGCGGGACAGCCAGAAACACCATATATTTT
D gene: TRBD1; J gene: TRBJ1-2; clone size: NA; V gene: TRBV5-6; CDR3 protein: CASSLAPGQGDYGYTF; CDR3 DNA: TGTGCCAGCAGCTTGGCGCCGGGACAGGGCGACTATGGCTACACCTTC
D gene: TRBD1; J gene: TRBJ1-6; clone size: NA; V gene: TRBV4-2; CDR3 protein: CASSQDRGQGLSPLHF; CDR3 DNA: TGTGCCAGCAGCCAAGATAGGGGACAGGGGCTTTCACCCCTCCACTTT
D gene: TRBD1; J gene: TRBJ1-2; clone size: NA; V gene: TRBV4-2; CDR3 protein: CASRRQGQELDYGYTF; CDR3 DNA: TGTGCCAGCCGAAGACAGGGCCAAGAGTTGGACTATGGCTACACCTTC
D gene: TRBD2; J gene: TRBJ2-3; clone size: NA; V gene: TRBV27; CDR3 protein: CASSSNEGLAPDTQYF; CDR3 DNA: TGTGCCAGCAGCTCTAATGAGGGACTAGCACCAGATACGCAGTATTTT
D gene: TRBD2; J gene: TRBJ2-7; clone size: NA; V gene: TRBV6-1; CDR3 protein: CASSEGTSYEQYF; CDR3 DNA: TGTGCCAGCAGTGAAGGGACTAGCTACGAGCAGTACTTC
D gene: NA; J gene: TRBJ2-1; clone size: few; V gene: TRBV7-9; CDR3 protein: CASTPEVRGARIYNEQFF; CDR3 DNA: TGTGCCAGCACCCCTGAGGTTCGGGGGGCCCGCATCTACAATGAGCAGTTCTTC
D gene: NA; J gene: TRBJ2-1; clone size: few; V gene: TRBV7-3; CDR3 protein: CASSTGTLNEQFF; CDR3 DNA: TGTGCCAGCAGCACCGGGACACTCAATGAGCAGTTCTTC
D gene: NA; J gene: TRBJ2-7; clone size: NA; V gene: TRBV28; CDR3 protein: CASSLPGVSYEQYF; CDR3 DNA: TGTGCCAGCAGTTTGCCAGGGGTAAGTTACGAGCAGTACTTC
D gene: NA; J gene: TRBJ2-7; clone size: NA; V gene: TRBV2; CDR3 protein: CASSEANAGYEQYF; CDR3 DNA: TGTGCCAGCAGTGAAGCGAACGCGGGTTACGAGCAGTACTTC
D gene: NA; J gene: TRBJ1-2; clone size: NA; V gene: TRBV19; CDR3 protein: CASSRVQGVYGYTF; CDR3 DNA: TGTGCCAGTAGTAGGGTACAGGGAGTCTATGGCTACACCTTC
D gene: NA; J gene: TRBJ1-2; clone size: few; V gene: TRBV5-1; CDR3 protein: CASSPRLGTTPYNYGYTF; CDR3 DNA: TGCGCCAGCAGCCCCCGCCTCGGGACTACCCCCTACAACTATGGCTACACCTTC
D gene: TRBD1; J gene: TRBJ1-6; clone size: NA; V gene: TRBV27; CDR3 protein: CASSLRQGRYNSPLHF; CDR3 DNA: TGTGCCAGCAGTTTACGACAGGGCCGGTATAATTCCCCCCTCCACTTT
D gene: TRBD1; J gene: TRBJ1-5; clone size: NA; V gene: TRBV5-8; CDR3 protein: CASTTGGQGLYSNQPQHF; CDR3 DNA: TGTGCCAGCACCACGGGGGGACAGGGCCTCTATAGCAATCAGCCCCAGCATTTT
D gene: NA; J gene: TRBJ1-5; clone size: NA; V gene: TRBV15; CDR3 protein: CATDGAYPNQPQHF; CDR3 DNA: TGTGCCACCGATGGGGCCTACCCTAATCAGCCCCAGCATTTT
D gene: TRBD1; J gene: TRBJ1-1; clone size: NA; V gene: TRBV11-3; CDR3 protein: CASSCRSRDSSGVNTEAFF; CDR3 DNA: TGTGCCAGCAGCTGCCGCAGCCGGGACAGCTCAGGAGTGAACACTGAAGCTTTCTTT
D gene: TRBD1; J gene: TRBJ1-2; clone size: NA; V gene: TRBV19; CDR3 protein: CASRQGQGEDTF; CDR3 DNA: TGTGCCAGTAGGCAAGGACAGGGTGAAGACACCTTC
D gene: NA; J gene: TRBJ1-1; clone size: few; V gene: TRBV7-2; CDR3 protein: CASSHNPWTANAEAFF; CDR3 DNA: TGTGCCAGCAGTCACAACCCCTGGACAGCCAACGCTGAAGCTTTCTTT
D gene: TRBD1; J gene: TRBJ1-5; clone size: NA; V gene: TRBV4-2; CDR3 protein: CASSQNLTTGGMSSNQPQHF; CDR3 DNA: TGTGCCAGCAGCCAAAACCTTACGACAGGGGGAATGAGTAGCAATCAGCCCCAGCATTTT
D gene: TRBD2; J gene: TRBJ2-3; clone size: NA; V gene: TRBV4-2; CDR3 protein: CASSPRLAGASTDTQYF; CDR3 DNA: TGTGCCAGCAGCCCCCGACTAGCGGGGGCTAGCACAGATACGCAGTATTTT
D gene: NA; J gene: TRBJ2-7; clone size: NA; V gene: TRBV11-2; CDR3 protein: CASSLVPVGGISYEQYF; CDR3 DNA: TGTGCCAGCAGCTTAGTTCCCGTGGGGGGAATATCCTACGAGCAGTACTTC
D gene: NA; J gene: TRBJ1-2; clone size: NA; V gene: TRBV11-2; CDR3 protein: CASSLDRGAGYTF; CDR3 DNA: TGTGCCAGCAGCTTAGATAGGGGCGCCGGCTACACCTTC
D gene: TRBD2; J gene: TRBJ2-2; clone size: NA; V gene: TRBV4-3; CDR3 protein: CASSLLAGGHPNTGELFF; CDR3 DNA: TGCGCCAGCAGCCTACTAGCGGGGGGACACCCGAACACCGGGGAGCTGTTTTTT
D gene: NA; J gene: TRBJ2-2; clone size: NA; V gene: TRBV9; CDR3 protein: CASSRRGGVVTGELFF; CDR3 DNA: TGTGCCAGCTCTCGAAGGGGGGGGGTTGTCACCGGGGAGCTGTTTTTT
D gene: TRBD2; J gene: TRBJ2-1; clone size: NA; V gene: TRBV6-8; CDR3 protein: CASSLHPPGGSYNEQFF; CDR3 DNA: TGTGCCAGCAGTTTGCACCCCCCCGGGGGGTCCTACAATGAGCAGTTCTTC
D gene: TRBD1; J gene: TRBJ2-6; clone size: NA; V gene: TRBV9; CDR3 protein: CASSPGQGADSGANVLTF; CDR3 DNA: TGTGCCAGCAGCCCCGGACAGGGGGCCGACTCTGGGGCCAACGTCCTGACTTTC
D gene: TRBD1; J gene: TRBJ1-1; clone size: NA; V gene: TRBV4-1; CDR3 protein: CASSSRQGNTEAFF; CDR3 DNA: TGCGCCAGCAGCTCCCGACAGGGGAACACTGAAGCTTTCTTT
D gene: NA; J gene: TRBJ1-6; clone size: NA; V gene: TRBV6-5; CDR3 protein: CASSYSRWTVPSPLHF; CDR3 DNA: TGTGCCAGCAGTTACTCTAGGTGGACAGTACCTTCACCCCTCCACTTT
D gene: NA; J gene: TRBJ2-7; clone size: NA; V gene: TRBV25-1; CDR3 protein: CASSEREGYEQYF; CDR3 DNA: TGTGCCAGCAGTGAGAGGGAAGGGTACGAGCAGTACTTC
D gene: NA; J gene: TRBJ2-1; clone size: few; V gene: TRBV4-3; CDR3 protein: CASSQVLAPDSAPYNEQFF; CDR3 DNA: TGCGCCAGCAGCCAAGTATTGGCCCCTGACAGTGCCCCTTACAATGAGCAGTTCTTC
D gene: TRBD1; J gene: TRBJ1-2; clone size: NA; V gene: TRBV4-2; CDR3 protein: CASSHTGARKGYTF; CDR3 DNA: TGTGCCAGCAGCCATACAGGGGCGCGCAAGGGCTACACCTTC
D gene: TRBD1; J gene: TRBJ1-2; clone size: NA; V gene: TRBV7-4; CDR3 protein: CASSLGQGDYGYTF; CDR3 DNA: TGTGCCAGCAGCTTAGGACAGGGGGACTATGGCTACACCTTC
D gene: NA; J gene: TRBJ1-2; clone size: NA; V gene: TRBV7-9; CDR3 protein: CASSSDPDGEGACSYGYTF; CDR3 DNA: TGTGCCAGCAGCTCAGACCCGGACGGTGAAGGGGCTTGCTCCTATGGCTACACCTTC